This T cell receptor beta chain was observed in a study of T cells in Graves' hyperthyroidism and ophthalmopathy. CDR3 length: 14 amino acids. V was cut by 9 bases and J by 9 bases, with 23 bases left in between. Germline V gene sequence: CDR1 SEHNR, CDR2 FQNEAQ (reference sequence). This clonotype was seen a handful of times. Amplified TCR beta CDR3 regions came from RNA transcripts. When the TCR CDR3 underwent first-round RT-PCR, the HTBI primer set was used. TCRdb re-analysed the multiplex PCR reads in MiXCR, keeping a single row per CDR3 protein. The top ten hold about 45% of the sample, which has 490,000 or so distinct CDR3 sequences, approximately 48% seen once.

Sequencing was carried out using peripheral blood or thyroid tissue (not recorded which). The chain uses TRBV7-9 and TRBJ2-5, with D possibly TRBD1 on 6 matching bases. The sequence was obtained from an adult woman with Graves' disease, either hyperthyroidism or ophthalmopathy (not recorded which). The DNA for the CDR3 is TGTGCCAGTACCCTGGACAGCGTGAATCAGCCCCAGTACTTC. Its protein product is CASTLDSVNQPQYF.